A selection of T cell receptor beta chains follows, all from one sample in a study of T cell changes during pregnancy in multiple sclerosis. Some clones are missing from TCRdb's copy, which holds only in-frame ones; the method was immunoSEQ multiplex PCR. The profile shows tens of thousands of clones, 85% to 95% of them singletons. Source: peripheral blood, taken in the second trimester of pregnancy. These receptors all come from a female donor with multiple sclerosis, enrolled in a pregnancy study. Each CDR3 is given with its conserved first and last residue.

cdr3_length,v_call,j_call,cdr3_aa
16,TRBV11-2,TRBJ2-2,CASSLGQPPWTGELFF
16,TRBV5-1,TRBJ1-6,CASSFSGTGSNSPLHF
13,TRBV4-1,TRBJ1-1,CASRSTSGTEAFF
14,TRBV5-4,TRBJ1-3,CASSSLDRRDTIYF
19,TRBV28,TRBJ1-5,CASSGLATLWGRSNQPQHF
12,TRBV6-5,TRBJ2-1,CASSGTNLEQFF
13,TRBV19,TRBJ2-2,CASSPSGVGELFF
16,TRBV7-9,TRBJ1-1,CASRNIGPRLNTEAFF
15,TRBV5-1,TRBJ2-1,CASSWGDREGNEQFF
15,TRBV4-1,TRBJ2-7,CASSRQGNTGSEQYF
16,TRBV5-6,TRBJ1-2,CASSLGATGAGYGYTF
16,TRBV5-1,TRBJ2-2,CASSLAPSGDTGELFF
14,TRBV7-3,TRBJ2-1,CASSLGGANNEQFF
15,TRBV11-2,TRBJ2-5,CASSLETGGGETQYF
15,TRBV19,TRBJ1-2,CASSLSAGWVYGYTF
15,TRBV7-2,TRBJ1-5,CASSLAQGSNQPQHF
16,TRBV11-3,TRBJ2-2,CASSIEAGTNTGELFF
12,TRBV30,TRBJ1-2,CAGTGWLEGYTF
14,TRBV5-4,TRBJ2-1,CASSFAQRGNEQFF
11,TRBV27,TRBJ2-5,CASTGGETQYF
12,TRBV5-6,TRBJ1-2,CASSLGSYGYTF
16,TRBV11-1,TRBJ2-5,CASSLAGTVSQETQYF
14,TRBV29-1,TRBJ2-7,CSVEGERTGGEQYF
17,TRBV29-1,TRBJ2-3,CSVAGLRTGEGTDTQYF
16,TRBV4-1,TRBJ1-6,CASSQGQGVYNSPLHF
15,TRBV4-1,TRBJ2-1,CASSQGRLAYNEQFF
15,TRBV5-1,TRBJ2-5,CASSLLPGVGETQYF
16,TRBV6-6,TRBJ1-2,CASTAPPDRERRGYTF
14,TRBV6-1,TRBJ1-5,CASSDGGFNQPQHF
13,TRBV5-1,TRBJ2-1,CASSSGMLDEQFF
11,TRBV20-1,TRBJ2-1,CSASQGGEQFF
13,TRBV6-1,TRBJ1-1,CASSSGMNTEAFF
12,TRBV5-1,TRBJ1-3,CASSLAGGTIYF
13,TRBV11-1,TRBJ2-5,CASLGESAETQYF
12,TRBV27,TRBJ1-2,CASRRGHYGYTF
20,TRBV9,TRBJ2-2,CASSVVGTSGGIANTGELFF
19,TRBV19,TRBJ1-5,CASKLGHGTGSLSNQPQHF
13,TRBV6-6,TRBJ1-2,CASSYVAADGYTF
11,TRBV20-1,TRBJ1-1,CSAPFNTEAFF
15,TRBV27,TRBJ1-2,CASSSFDRGLEGYTF
14,TRBV7-2,TRBJ2-1,CASSSLGFYNEQFF
13,TRBV5-1,TRBJ2-7,CASSLGEAYEQYF
12,TRBV5-1,TRBJ2-7,CASSFGGYEQYF
12,TRBV25-1,TRBJ2-1,CATLDSYNEQFF
15,TRBV7-9,TRBJ1-4,CASSSFGLGGEKLFF
15,TRBV7-2,TRBJ2-7,CASSLSRTRADEQYF